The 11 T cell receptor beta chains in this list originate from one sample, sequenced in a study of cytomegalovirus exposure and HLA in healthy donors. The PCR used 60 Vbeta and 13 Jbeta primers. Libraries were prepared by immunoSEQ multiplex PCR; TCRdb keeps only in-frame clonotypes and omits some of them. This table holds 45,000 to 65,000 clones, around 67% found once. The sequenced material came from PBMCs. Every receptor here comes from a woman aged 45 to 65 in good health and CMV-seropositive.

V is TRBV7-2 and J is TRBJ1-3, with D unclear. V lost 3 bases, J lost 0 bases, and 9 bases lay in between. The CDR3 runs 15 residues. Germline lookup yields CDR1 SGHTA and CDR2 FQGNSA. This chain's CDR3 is CASSLADFSGNTIYF. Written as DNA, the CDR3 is TGTGCCAGCAGCTTGGCTGATTTCTCTGGAAACACCATATATTTT. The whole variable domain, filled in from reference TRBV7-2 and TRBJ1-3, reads GAGVSQSPSNKVTEKGKDVELRCDPISGHTALYWYRQSLGQGLEFLIYFQGNSAPDKSGLPSDRFSAERTGGSVSTLTIQRTQQEDSAVYLCASSLADFSGNTIYFGEGSWLTVV.

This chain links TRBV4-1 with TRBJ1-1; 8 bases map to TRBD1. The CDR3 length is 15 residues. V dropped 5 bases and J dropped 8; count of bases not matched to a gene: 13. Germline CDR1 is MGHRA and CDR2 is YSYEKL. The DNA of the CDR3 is TGCGCCAGCAGCGCAAGCCTTCCGGGACAGGTCGAAGCTTTCTTT. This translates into CASSASLPGQVEAFF.

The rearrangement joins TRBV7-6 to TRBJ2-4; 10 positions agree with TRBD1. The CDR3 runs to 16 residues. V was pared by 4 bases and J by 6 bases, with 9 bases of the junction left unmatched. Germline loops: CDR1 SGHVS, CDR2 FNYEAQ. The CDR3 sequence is CASSSSGTGVPNIQYF. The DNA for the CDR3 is TGTGCCAGCAGCTCCTCCGGGACAGGGGTACCAAACATTCAGTACTTC.

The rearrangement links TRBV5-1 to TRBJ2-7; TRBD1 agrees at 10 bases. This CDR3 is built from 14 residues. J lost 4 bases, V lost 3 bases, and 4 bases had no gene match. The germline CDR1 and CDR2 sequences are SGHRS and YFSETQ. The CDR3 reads CASSSRQGAYEQYF. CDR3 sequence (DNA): TGCGCCAGCAGCTCCCGACAGGGGGCTTACGAGCAGTACTTC.

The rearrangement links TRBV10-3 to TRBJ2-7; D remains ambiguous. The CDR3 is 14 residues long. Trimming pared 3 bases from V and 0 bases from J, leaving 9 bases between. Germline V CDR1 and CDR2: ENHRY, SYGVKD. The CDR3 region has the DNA TGTGCCATCAGTGATGGCCGCAGCTCCTACGAGCAGTACTTC. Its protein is CAISDGRSSYEQYF.

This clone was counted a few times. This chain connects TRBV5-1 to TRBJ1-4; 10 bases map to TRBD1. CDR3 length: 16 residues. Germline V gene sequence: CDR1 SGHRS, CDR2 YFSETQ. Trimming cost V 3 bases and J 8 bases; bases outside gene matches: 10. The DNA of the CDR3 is TGCGCCAGCAGCTACGGGACAGGGGATGGACGGGAAAAACTGTTTTTT. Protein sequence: CASSYGTGDGREKLFF.

The DNA for the CDR3 is TGTGCCAGCAGCCGTTCCCCCGGGACATTACAAGAGACCCAGTACTTC. Protein product: CASSRSPGTLQETQYF. The chain recombines TRBV7-7 with TRBJ2-5, with D perhaps TRBD1 (6 bases). In germline, CDR1 is SSHAT, CDR2 FNYEAQ (reference sequence). This CDR3 has 16 residues. V lost 5 bases and J 2 bases, leaving 18 bases between the germline ends.

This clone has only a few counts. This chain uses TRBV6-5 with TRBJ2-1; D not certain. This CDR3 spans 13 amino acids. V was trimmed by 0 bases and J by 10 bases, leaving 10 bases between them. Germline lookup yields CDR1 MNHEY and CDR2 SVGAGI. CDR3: CASSYSLQAEQFF. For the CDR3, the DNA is TGTGCCAGCAGTTACTCGTTGCAAGCCGAGCAGTTCTTC.

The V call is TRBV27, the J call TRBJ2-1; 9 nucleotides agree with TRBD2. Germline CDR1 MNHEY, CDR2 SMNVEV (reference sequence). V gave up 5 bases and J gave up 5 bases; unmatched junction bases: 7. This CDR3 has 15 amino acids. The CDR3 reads CASSRGGAPNNEQFF. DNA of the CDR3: TGTGCCAGCAGTCGCGGGGGGGCACCGAACAATGAGCAGTTCTTC.

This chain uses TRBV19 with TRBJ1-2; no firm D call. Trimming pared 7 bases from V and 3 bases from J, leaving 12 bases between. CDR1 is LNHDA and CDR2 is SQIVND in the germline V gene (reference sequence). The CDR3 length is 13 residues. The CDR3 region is CASKWPGDYGYTF. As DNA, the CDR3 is TGTGCCAGTAAATGGCCAGGTGACTATGGCTACACCTTC.

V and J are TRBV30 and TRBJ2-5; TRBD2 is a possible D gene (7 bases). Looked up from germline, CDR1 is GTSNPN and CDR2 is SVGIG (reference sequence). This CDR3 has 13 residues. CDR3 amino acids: CVGGRGGGETQYF. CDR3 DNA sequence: TGTGTCGGCGGGAGAGGAGGGGGAGAGACCCAGTACTTC.